Listed below are T cell receptor beta chains from one sample, sequenced in a study of cytomegalovirus exposure and HLA in healthy donors. The repertoire was sequenced with immunoSEQ multiplex PCR; TCRdb's copy has only in-frame clones and lacks some. Of approximately 130,000 clones in the sample, 78% were seen once. The source material was PBMCs. These receptors were collected from a woman aged 40 to 55 in good health and CMV-seronegative. The CDR3 runs from the conserved cysteine through the conserved F or W. The order of the fields is J gene, D gene, V gene, CDR3 protein. A D gene is named only where the DNA matches it firmly.

j_gene: TRBJ1-1
d_gene: NA
v_gene: TRBV5-1
CDR3aa: CASSLGGPWTEAFF

j_gene: TRBJ1-1
d_gene: NA
v_gene: TRBV19
CDR3aa: CASSISVNTEAFF

j_gene: TRBJ2-7
d_gene: NA
v_gene: TRBV29-1
CDR3aa: CSVDLTGRQQYF

j_gene: TRBJ1-2
d_gene: TRBD1
v_gene: TRBV7-9
CDR3aa: CASSSMGQRDNYGYTF

j_gene: TRBJ1-2
d_gene: NA
v_gene: TRBV14
CDR3aa: CASSPRRGDGYTF

j_gene: TRBJ1-1
d_gene: NA
v_gene: TRBV7-5
CDR3aa: CVRSFTGTEAFF

j_gene: TRBJ1-2
d_gene: NA
v_gene: TRBV27
CDR3aa: CASSLGGARGYTF

j_gene: TRBJ2-1
d_gene: TRBD1
v_gene: TRBV5-1
CDR3aa: CASSLRGGHNEQFF

j_gene: TRBJ1-4
d_gene: NA
v_gene: TRBV2
CDR3aa: CASSVGEKLFF

j_gene: TRBJ1-1
d_gene: NA
v_gene: TRBV6-5
CDR3aa: CATAGGGTEAFF

j_gene: TRBJ2-1
d_gene: TRBD2
v_gene: TRBV7-3
CDR3aa: CASSLTPSGNLYNEQFF

j_gene: TRBJ1-1
d_gene: TRBD1
v_gene: TRBV15
CDR3aa: CATTKKGQGNTEAFF

j_gene: NA
d_gene: TRBD2
v_gene: TRBV27
CDR3aa: CASTTREGYEQYF

j_gene: TRBJ1-1
d_gene: NA
v_gene: TRBV9
CDR3aa: CASSPQNRMNTEAFF

j_gene: TRBJ2-5
d_gene: NA
v_gene: TRBV28
CDR3aa: CASSLPGTPETQYF

j_gene: TRBJ2-1
d_gene: TRBD2
v_gene: TRBV27
CDR3aa: CASSFLGTSGTSSYNEQFF

j_gene: TRBJ2-7
d_gene: NA
v_gene: TRBV28
CDR3aa: CASSPAQGSGEQYF